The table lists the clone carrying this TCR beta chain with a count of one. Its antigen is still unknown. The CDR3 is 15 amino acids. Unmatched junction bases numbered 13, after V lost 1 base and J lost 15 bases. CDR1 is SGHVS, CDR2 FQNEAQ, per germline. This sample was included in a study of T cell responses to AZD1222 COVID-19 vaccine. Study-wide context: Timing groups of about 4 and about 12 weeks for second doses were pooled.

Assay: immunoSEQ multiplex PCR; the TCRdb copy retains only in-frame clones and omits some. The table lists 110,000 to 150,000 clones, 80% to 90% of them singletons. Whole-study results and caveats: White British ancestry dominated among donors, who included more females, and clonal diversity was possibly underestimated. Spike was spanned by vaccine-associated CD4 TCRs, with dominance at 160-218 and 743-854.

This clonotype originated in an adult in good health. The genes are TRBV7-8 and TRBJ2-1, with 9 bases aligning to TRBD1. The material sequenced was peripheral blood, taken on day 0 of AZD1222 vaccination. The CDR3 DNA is TGTGCCAGCAGCTTAGTTTTGGGACAGGGAGGTGGGTGGTTCTTC. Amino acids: CASSLVLGQGGGWFF.